The clone carrying this T cell receptor (beta chain) was recorded a few times. Its antigen remains unidentified. Time point specified: newly diagnosed GD, antithyroid drugs for less than 3 months. The TCR library was prepared using RNA isolated from PBMCs. The record originates from a study of regulatory T cells in long-lasting Graves disease. Overall study results and limits: When disease was persistent, TRBV28, TRBJ1-2 and TRBJ2-5 were the favored segments. Accuracy may have suffered from the small sample size.

Sequencing libraries for TCR beta were prepared with iRepertoire HTBI primers and Arm-PCR of CDR3 regions. Original processing notes: Identification of gene segments yielded some 60 TRBV and about 15 TRBJ across samples. TCRdb used MiXCR to reprocess the multiplex PCR reads, holding one entry per CDR3 protein. The V and J calls, along with clone size, are taken from TCRdb and not from the paper's own processing. Of roughly 510,000 distinct CDR3 sequences detected, roughly 15% appear once; the ten largest clones hold about 12%. CDR1 MDHEN and CDR2 SYDVKM come from the germline V gene. This CDR3 region has 14 residues. V lost 6 bases and J lost 15; bases outside the gene matches: 14. This same sample was also part of a study on T cells in Graves' hyperthyroidism and ophthalmopathy. From that report: For Graves' hyperthyroidism to be stable, ophthalmopathy could not progress within 18 months.

The material sequenced was peripheral blood mononuclear cells (PBMCs), taken at new diagnosis, from a patient treated with antithyroid drugs. This clonotype was obtained from a man between 18 and 29 years old with Graves disease. The rearrangement links TRBV28 to TRBJ1-6, with 7 bases aligning to TRBD1. In DNA form, the CDR3 reads TGTGCCAGCAGCGTCCCCCGGACAGGCGTGGGCCTCCACTTT. Translating gives CASSVPRTGVGLHF.